Listed below are T cell receptor beta chains from one sample, sequenced in a study of T cells in Graves' hyperthyroidism and ophthalmopathy. In TCRdb, the multiplex PCR reads were re-called with MiXCR into one record per CDR3 protein. The sample contains some 720,000 distinct CDR3 sequences, around 15% of which appear only once. Sequenced: blood. These receptors originate from a young man with Graves' hyperthyroidism. The CDR3 runs from the conserved cysteine through the conserved F or W. A D gene is named only where the DNA matches it firmly. Clone size is stated in some rows and not others, as once, few, many or a class when expanded.

clone_size	v_call	d_call	j_call	cdr3_nt	cdr3_aa
many	TRBV28	NA	TRBJ2-3	TGTGCCAGCAGTGAGACAGAAGACTTCACGGATACGCAGTATTTT	CASSETEDFTDTQYF
many	TRBV6-5	NA	TRBJ2-3	TGTGCCAGCAGTTACGGCGGGAAGGGTCCAGATACGCAGTATTTT	CASSYGGKGPDTQYF
NA	TRBV6-5	NA	TRBJ1-1	TGTGCCAGCAGTATGACTCAATACACTGAAGCTTTCTTT	CASSMTQYTEAFF
few	TRBV6-1	NA	TRBJ2-3	TGTGCCAGCGGTCCAGGACTACTTACAGATACGCAGTATTTT	CASGPGLLTDTQYF
NA	TRBV20-1	NA	TRBJ2-7	TGCAGTGCAAACCCTGGGGACTTAACCGGGGCATCCTACGAGCAGTACTTC	CSANPGDLTGASYEQYF
few	TRBV15	NA	TRBJ1-3	TGTGCCACCGCGCCGGGTCCTAGAACTGGAAACACCATATATTTT	CATAPGPRTGNTIYF
NA	TRBV6-9	NA	TRBJ2-3	TGTGCCAGCAGTTACCAACCCAGCACAGATACGCAGTATTTT	CASSYQPSTDTQYF
few	TRBV18	TRBD1	TRBJ2-7	TGTGCCAGCTCACCTGCCGGGACAGGTTCCTACGAGCAGTACTTC	CASSPAGTGSYEQYF
NA	TRBV7-2	TRBD2	TRBJ2-5	TGTGCCAGCAGCTTAGGAGGTGGAGCGGGAGGGCTAGAGACCCAGTACTTC	CASSLGGGAGGLETQYF
few	TRBV18	NA	TRBJ2-1	TGTGCCAGCTCGTCGGACAGTATCAATGAGCAGTTCTTC	CASSSDSINEQFF
few	TRBV5-1	TRBD1	TRBJ2-7	TGCGCCAGCAGCCCGGACAGGGGGGCTCTTCGCGAGCAGTACTTC	CASSPDRGALREQYF
few	TRBV28	TRBD2	TRBJ2-6	TGTGCCAGCAGTTCCCCCGGGACTAGCGGGAGTGGGGGGGCCAACGTCCTGACTTTC	CASSSPGTSGSGGANVLTF
NA	TRBV12-5	NA	TRBJ1-5	TGTGCTAGTGGTTTGGCGCCGTCGAAAGGAGGTAGCAATCAGCCCCAGCATTTT	CASGLAPSKGGSNQPQHF
NA	TRBV7-9	NA	TRBJ2-1	TGTGCCAGCAGCTTATATTTGATAGGTAGCCCCTACAATGAGCAGTTCTTC	CASSLYLIGSPYNEQFF
NA	TRBV3-1	NA	TRBJ1-6	TGTGCCAGCAGCCGCACGGACCTAGGGGGAAATTCACCCCTCCACTTT	CASSRTDLGGNSPLHF
many	TRBV7-9	NA	TRBJ2-7	TGTGCCAGCAGCGTAACACAGGGACGCGAGCCCTACGAGCAGTACTTC	CASSVTQGREPYEQYF
NA	TRBV6-5	NA	TRBJ2-7	TGTGCCAGCAGTTATTCGGGAACGGTCGAGCAGTACTTC	CASSYSGTVEQYF
few	TRBV19	TRBD2	TRBJ2-3	TGTGCCAGTAGTAGCGGACTAGCGGAATACACAGATACGCAGTATTTT	CASSSGLAEYTDTQYF
many	TRBV27	TRBD2	TRBJ2-5	TGTGCCAGCAGCCAACGGGGTAGCGGGAGTCACAATAAAGAGACCCAGTACTTC	CASSQRGSGSHNKETQYF
NA	TRBV12-3/TRBV12-4	TRBD1	TRBJ1-1	TGTGCCAGCAGTCTAGGACAGGGTGAACCTTTCTTT	CASSLGQGEPFF
many	TRBV7-2	TRBD2	TRBJ2-7	TGTGCCAGCAGCTTAGGTCTTCCGGGGGGCGAGCAGTACTTC	CASSLGLPGGEQYF
many	TRBV20-1	NA	TRBJ2-7	TGCAGTGCTAGGGGGTACTACGAGCAGTACTTC	CSARGYYEQYF
NA	TRBV7-9	TRBD2	TRBJ2-7	TGTGCCAGCAGCGATAGCGGGAGGGCCTCGGAGCAGTACTTC	CASSDSGRASEQYF
many	TRBV18	NA	TRBJ2-3	TGTGCCAGCTCACCAAGCACCCGGGGCACAGATACGCAGTATTTT	CASSPSTRGTDTQYF
many	TRBV7-3	TRBD1	TRBJ1-1	TGTGCCAGCAGCTCGACAGGGGGCGGTGAAGCTTTCTTT	CASSSTGGGEAFF
few	TRBV3-1	NA	TRBJ2-1	TGTGCCAGCAGGTCATCCAATGAGCAGTTCTTC	CASRSSNEQFF
many	TRBV7-9	TRBD1	TRBJ2-7	TGTGCCAGCAGCTATACCGGGACAGGGGACTCCTACGAGCAGTACTTC	CASSYTGTGDSYEQYF
many	TRBV7-2	TRBD2	TRBJ2-7	TGTGCCAGCAGCACCCGGACAGGGGCGCTAGCGGGAGGCCAGTACGAGCAGTACTTC	CASSTRTGALAGGQYEQYF
NA	TRBV3-1	TRBD2	TRBJ2-1	TGTGCCAGCAGCCCTTTGACTAGCGGGAGGAGTGGCAATGAGCAGTTCTTC	CASSPLTSGRSGNEQFF
many	TRBV19	NA	TRBJ1-1	TGTGCCAGTACAGACAACACTGAAGCTTTCTTT	CASTDNTEAFF
many	TRBV5-5	NA	TRBJ2-7	TGTGCCAGCAGCTCACGACTAACCGGGACAACCGCCTACGAGCAGTACTTC	CASSSRLTGTTAYEQYF
NA	TRBV19	TRBD1	TRBJ1-1	TGTGCCAGTAGTGCTGACAGGGGGAGCACTGAAGCTTTCTTT	CASSADRGSTEAFF
NA	TRBV5-1	TRBD2	TRBJ2-3	TGCGCCAGCAGCCTAGGGACTAGCGGGAGGATAGATACGCAGTATTTT	CASSLGTSGRIDTQYF
many	TRBV2	TRBD1	TRBJ2-1	TGTGCCAGCAAAGTGGGACAGTCATTCTACAATGAGCAGTTCTTC	CASKVGQSFYNEQFF
few	TRBV20-1	TRBD2	TRBJ2-7	TGCAGTGCTGGGGAGGGCGACTGGAACTCCTACGAGCAGTACTTC	CSAGEGDWNSYEQYF
NA	TRBV20-1	NA	TRBJ1-1	TGCAGTGCTAGCGTGGGATTTACTGAAGCTTTCTTT	CSASVGFTEAFF
many	TRBV7-2	NA	TRBJ2-7	TGTGCCAGCAGCTTAGAAAGGAGCGGCGAGCAGTACTTC	CASSLERSGEQYF
many	TRBV27	TRBD1	TRBJ2-1	TGTGCCAGCAGTGCCGACCGGGACAGCACTCGGGAGCAGTTCTTC	CASSADRDSTREQFF
few	TRBV3-1	NA	TRBJ1-6	TGTGCCAGCAGCCAAGATTGGGCAGCTAATTCACCCCTCCACTTT	CASSQDWAANSPLHF
NA	TRBV20-1	NA	TRBJ1-1	TGCAGTGCTAGAGAGGCCAGAGACATCAACACTGAAGCTTTCTTT	CSAREARDINTEAFF
NA	TRBV7-9	NA	TRBJ1-2	TGTGCCAGCAGAAATTGGACAGCTCCCTTAGGCTACACCTTC	CASRNWTAPLGYTF
many	TRBV6-1	NA	TRBJ2-6	TGTGCCAGCAGTGAACTCGGGGAAGGGGCCAACGTCCTGACTTTC	CASSELGEGANVLTF
NA	TRBV7-6	TRBD2	TRBJ2-7	TGTGCCAGCAGCGGTCGACTAGCGGAAAGCTCCTACGAGCAGTACTTC	CASSGRLAESSYEQYF
many	TRBV6-2/TRBV6-3	NA	TRBJ1-1	TGTGCCAGCAGTTACCCGGCTATGAACACTGAAGCTTTCTTT	CASSYPAMNTEAFF
many	TRBV2	NA	TRBJ2-7	TGTGCCAGCTCCCGTGGGGCAGTCTACGAGCAGTACTTC	CASSRGAVYEQYF
NA	TRBV28	TRBD1	TRBJ1-2	TGTGCCAGCAGTTTAGGAGGGACAGGGGGCAGCTATGGCTACACCTTC	CASSLGGTGGSYGYTF
NA	TRBV4-2	TRBD2	TRBJ2-7	TGTGCCAGCAGCCAAGAGCGGGAGGGCCGGGAGCAGTACTTC	CASSQEREGREQYF
many	TRBV6-1	NA	TRBJ2-7	TGTGCCAGCTCCTGGAGGGAGGGGGCCCACGAGCAGTACTTC	CASSWREGAHEQYF
many	TRBV11-2	TRBD1	TRBJ2-5	TGTGCCAGCAGCTTAGGAGACGGGACAGGGGAGCCTAGCGAGACCCAGTACTTC	CASSLGDGTGEPSETQYF
NA	TRBV15	NA	TRBJ1-4	TGTGCCACCAGCAGAGATCAGGGTAGGGATGAAAAACTGTTTTTT	CATSRDQGRDEKLFF
many	TRBV20-1	TRBD1	TRBJ1-1	TGCAGTGCTGCCCTAGGGGGCGCGCGCACTGAAGCTTTCTTT	CSAALGGARTEAFF
NA	TRBV20-1	NA	TRBJ2-1	TGCAGTGCTAGCCGGGTACCCTACAATGAGCAGTTCTTC	CSASRVPYNEQFF
many	TRBV27	NA	TRBJ2-3	TGTGCCAGCAGGCCTAGGTGGGCAGATACGCAGTATTTT	CASRPRWADTQYF
NA	TRBV5-1	NA	TRBJ2-1	TGCGCCAGCAGCGCATGGGACATCGAGAATGAGCAGCTCTTC	CASSAWDIENEQLF
NA	TRBV5-1	NA	TRBJ2-3	TGCGCCAGCAGCCATTTGGGGACCAGCCCAGATACGCAGTATTTT	CASSHLGTSPDTQYF
few	TRBV11-3	NA	TRBJ2-2	TGTGCCAGCAGCTTAGATCAGGCCGGGGAGCTGTTTTTT	CASSLDQAGELFF
NA	TRBV4-2	TRBD2	TRBJ2-7	TGTGCCAGCAGCCCGCAATCTACTAGCGGGAGGGCCCGCTCCTACGAGCAGTACTTC	CASSPQSTSGRARSYEQYF
NA	TRBV29-1	NA	TRBJ2-7	TGCAGCGCCGAGGGCGGGGAGCGCGAGCAGTACTTC	CSAEGGEREQYF